These 32 T cell receptor beta chains came from one sample sequenced in a study of CD8+ T cells in alopecia areata (dated by TCRdb to the late 2010s). The meaning of the sample's time point label: roughly 24 weeks on oral tofacitinib. The treatment or condition label corresponds to: oral pan-JAK inhibitor, 5-10 mg twice daily. Libraries were made using the immunoSEQ multiplex PCR assay. To provide template for TCR sequencing, every sample had RNA extracted and reverse transcribed into cDNA. As stored in TCRdb, this immuneACCESS dataset retains in-frame rearrangements with V and J assigned. A fraction of the clones does not appear; measured against another copy, unresolved V genes explain less than half of the discrepancy, and the remainder lacks a known reason. The sample table contains about 290,000 clones; only one count was recorded for roughly 60% of them. The top ten clonotypes cover about 1.8% of the sample.

The starting material was CD4+ T cells sorted from blood, obtained at week 24, from a patient treated with tofacitinib. The receptor set was obtained from a human donor with alopecia areata.

The rearrangement links TRBV5-1 to TRBJ2-2; TRBD1 matches 7 bases. There are 15 residues in the CDR3. Germline trimming cut 0 bases from V and 4 bases from J; bases unmatched to any gene: 3. Germline lookup yields CDR1 SGHRS and CDR2 YFSETQ. The CDR3, as DNA: TGCGCCAGCAGCTTGGAGGGGGCGCGCACCGGGGAGCTGTTTTTT. Translation: CASSLEGARTGELFF.

This clone came up a few times. The chain couples TRBV11-2 to TRBJ2-7; TRBD1 matches 9 bases. Trimming at V came to 5 bases and at J to 3 bases, leaving 2 bases not matched to a gene. This CDR3 contains 13 residues. Per the germline V gene, CDR1 is SGHAT and CDR2 is FQNNGV. CDR3 sequence (DNA): TGTGCCAGCAGCCGACAGGGGGGCTACGAGCAGTACTTC. Encoded protein: CASSRQGGYEQYF.

This clone turned up a few times. This chain joins TRBV7-9 and TRBJ1-5; 7 positions agree with TRBD1. The ends lost 7 bases at V and 1 base at J; junction bases unmatched: 7. The CDR3 spans 15 residues. The germline V gene has CDR1 SEHNR and CDR2 FQNEAQ (reference sequence). DNA of the CDR3: TGTGCCAGCACCCTGGGGGACAGAAGCAATCAGCCCCAGCATTTT. It translates to CASTLGDRSNQPQHF. Full variable domain (missing parts from reference TRBV7-9 and TRBJ1-5): DTGVSQNPRHKITKRGQNVTFRCDPISEHNRLYWYRQTLGQGPEFLTYFQNEAQLEKSRLLSDRFSAERPKGSFSTLEIQRTEQGDSAMYLCASTLGDRSNQPQHFGDGTRLSIL.

This sequence joins TRBV11-2 and TRBJ1-1; D is unresolved. Germline V CDR1 and CDR2: SGHAT, FQNNGV. The CDR3 loop spans 16 amino acids. V was trimmed by 2 bases and J by 1 base, leaving 14 bases between them. CDR3 sequence reads: CASSLLKGVRNTEAFF. As DNA, the CDR3 is TGTGCCAGCAGCTTACTAAAGGGTGTCAGGAACACTGAAGCTTTCTTT. The full variable domain, with the rest looked up from reference TRBV11-2 and TRBJ1-1, is EAGVAQSPRYKIIEKRQSVAFWCNPISGHATLYWYQQILGQGPKLLIQFQNNGVVDDSQLPKDRFSAERLKGVDSTLKIQPAKLEDSAVYLCASSLLKGVRNTEAFFGQGTRLTVV.

The chain links TRBV7-2 to TRBJ2-7; no reliable D call. Trimming pared 2 bases from V and 6 bases from J, leaving 11 bases between. Germline CDR1 and CDR2: SGHTA and FQGNSA. This CDR3 comprises 13 residues. The CDR3 coding sequence is TGTGCCAGCAGCTTAATACAGCTAGGCGAGCAGTACTTC. Protein sequence: CASSLIQLGEQYF.

This clone was found a few times. V usage is TRBV6-1 and J usage is TRBJ2-3; no reliable D call. V was trimmed by 7 bases and J by 1 base, leaving 12 bases between them. The CDR3 is made up of 14 amino acids. Germline V CDR1 and CDR2: MNHNS, SASEGT. The CDR3 protein is CASTPARRTDTQYF. The CDR3, as DNA: TGTGCCAGCACCCCCGCCAGGCGCACAGATACGCAGTATTTT.

The chain combines TRBV5-6 with TRBJ1-6; D call uncertain. Germline CDR1 SGHDT, CDR2 YYEEEE. The length of the CDR3 is 14 residues. Trimming removed 2 bases at V and 9 bases at J, with 12 bases between. CDR3 loop: CASSLGRALSPLHF. The CDR3 nucleotides read TGTGCCAGCAGCTTAGGGAGGGCCCTTTCACCCCTCCACTTT.

The rearrangement links TRBV10-3 to TRBJ1-1; D is uncertain. The CDR3 totals 11 residues. CDR1 is ENHRY, CDR2 SYGVKD, per germline. The CDR3 protein is CVSQENTEAFF. The CDR3 DNA reads as TGTGTGTCACAAGAAAACACTGAAGCTTTCTTT.

The CDR3 DNA is TGTGCCAGCTCACCAGAGGGGGGTCAAAATCAGCCCCAGCATTTT. This codes for CASSPEGGQNQPQHF. The chain has TRBV18 and TRBJ1-5; maybe TRBD1 (6 bases). Germline V gene lookup returns CDR1 KGHSH and CDR2 LQKENI. The CDR3 totals 15 residues. V was trimmed by 2 bases and J by 4 bases, leaving 12 bases between them. Drawing the rest from reference TRBV18 and TRBJ1-5, the complete variable domain is NAGVMQNPRHLVRRRGQEARLRCSPMKGHSHVYWYRQLPEEGLKFMVYLQKENIIDESGMPKERFSAEFPKEGPSILRIQQVVRGDSAAYFCASSPEGGQNQPQHFGDGTRLSIL.

V and J are TRBV7-2 and TRBJ2-7; D possibly uses TRBD1 or TRBD2 (5 bases each). The CDR3 length is 13 residues. From germline, CDR1 is SGHTA and CDR2 FQGNSA. Trimming shortened V by 3 bases and J by 3 bases, and 9 bases separated the two germline ends. The CDR3 spells CASSFGAYYEQYF. CDR3 bases: TGTGCCAGCAGCTTCGGGGCCTACTACGAGCAGTACTTC.

Only one count was recorded for this clone. The J gene is TRBJ1-2, the V gene TRBV7-2; D remains ambiguous. The CDR3 sequence is 13 residues long. V was trimmed by 5 bases and J by 6 bases, leaving 13 bases between them. CDR1 SGHTA and CDR2 FQGNSA come from the germline V gene. The chain's CDR3 is CASSQLSGNGYTF. CDR3 bases: TGTGCCAGCAGCCAACTCTCTGGGAATGGCTACACCTTC.

V gene TRBV30 combines with J gene TRBJ1-1; the D gene is possibly TRBD1 (6 bases). The CDR3 runs to 13 residues. The V end was cut by 1 base, the J end by 3 bases, with 9 bases between. Per germline, CDR1 GTSNPN and CDR2 SVGIG (reference sequence). The CDR3 region has the DNA TGTGCCTGGAGTGACAGGGAGGACACTGAAGCTTTCTTT. The encoded protein is CAWSDREDTEAFF.

The chain recombines TRBV6-5 with TRBJ2-7; 7 bases are shared with TRBD2. CDR3 size: 15 residues. Germline CDR1 and CDR2: MNHEY and SVGAGI. After removal of 2 bases from V and 2 bases from J, the junction contained 6 bases not matched to a gene. The CDR3 DNA reads TGTGCCAGCAGTTACCCAGGGAGGGGTACCTACGAGCAGTACTTC. Translated: CASSYPGRGTYEQYF.

The chain employs TRBV6-5 and TRBJ2-5; 7 nucleotides align to TRBD2. The length of the CDR3 is 14 residues. Trimming at V came to 7 bases and at J to 2 bases, leaving 7 bases not matched to a gene. CDR1 is MNHEY and CDR2 is SVGAGI in the germline V gene. This CDR3 reads CASKSWGGQETQYF. The CDR3, as DNA: TGTGCCAGCAAGAGCTGGGGAGGGCAAGAGACCCAGTACTTC.

CDR3 residues: CASSLGDREIYEQYF. CDR3 DNA sequence: TGTGCCAGCAGTTTAGGGGACAGGGAGATCTACGAGCAGTACTTC. The gene calls are TRBV27 and TRBJ2-7; 9 nucleotides agree with TRBD1. Germline values: CDR1 MNHEY, CDR2 SMNVEV (reference sequence). With V trimmed by 2 bases and J by 3 bases, 5 bases remained unmatched. This CDR3 contains 15 residues.

The chain is built from TRBV28 and TRBJ2-5; no definite D call. Deletions cut 1 base from V and 4 bases from J, with 4 bases between. The CDR3 is 12 amino acids. Germline-derived CDR1 and CDR2 are MDHEN and SYDVKM. CDR3 nucleotides: TGTGCCAGCAGTTTATACGGAGAGACCCAGTACTTC. The encoded protein is CASSLYGETQYF. The full variable domain, with the rest looked up from reference TRBV28 and TRBJ2-5, is DVKVTQSSRYLVKRTGEKVFLECVQDMDHENMFWYRQDPGLGLRLIYFSYDVKMKEKGDIPEGYSVSREKKERFSLILESASTNQTSMYLCASSLYGETQYFGPGTRLLVL.

CDR3 residues: CASSRSGGANEQYF. CDR3 in DNA: TGCGCCAGCAGCCGAAGCGGGGGGGCGAACGAGCAGTACTTC. This chain joins TRBV5-1 and TRBJ2-7; 10 bases map to TRBD2. Unmatched junction bases numbered 6, after V lost 4 bases and J lost 5 bases. This CDR3 is 14 amino acids long. Per the germline V gene, CDR1 is SGHRS and CDR2 is YFSETQ.

The chain links TRBV9 to TRBJ1-2; 9 bases line up with TRBD1. Germline V lookup: CDR1 SGDLS, CDR2 YYNGEE. This CDR3 is 15 amino acids long. V shed 4 bases and J 0 bases; nucleotides not matched to a gene: 4. The CDR3 region has the DNA TGTGCCAGCAGCCCTTGGACAGGGGCTAACTATGGCTACACCTTC. Translated: CASSPWTGANYGYTF.

The genes are TRBV5-4 and TRBJ2-1; the match to TRBD2 covers 9 bases. Germline-derived CDR1 and CDR2 are SGHNT and YYREEE (reference sequence). CDR3 length equals 16 residues. With 0 bases clipped from V and 7 bases from J, the junction kept 8 bases outside the gene matches. The chain's CDR3 is CASSLVGGGARNEQFF. The CDR3 coding sequence is TGTGCCAGCAGCTTGGTCGGCGGGGGGGCGCGGAATGAGCAGTTCTTC.

V and J are TRBV18 and TRBJ1-2, with D unresolved. CDR1 and CDR2 (germline): KGHSH, LQKENI. This CDR3 is built from 12 residues. Trimming stripped 0 bases from V and 13 bases from J, with 12 bases between. As DNA, the CDR3 is TGTGCCAGCTCACCACCAGACCGAAAACTCACCTTC. It specifies CASSPPDRKLTF. The full variable domain, completed using reference TRBV18 and TRBJ1-2, is NAGVMQNPRHLVRRRGQEARLRCSPMKGHSHVYWYRQLPEEGLKFMVYLQKENIIDESGMPKERFSAEFPKEGPSILRIQQVVRGDSAAYFCASSPPDRKLTFGSGTRLTVV.

This clone has more than one count but fewer than ten. V usage is TRBV2 and J usage is TRBJ2-7, with a weak D call TRBD1 (6 bases). Trimming removed 3 bases from V and 2 bases from J, with 17 bases in between. The CDR3 is 16 amino acids. The germline gives CDR1 SNHLY, CDR2 FYNNEI. The CDR3 nucleotides read TGTGCCAGCAGTGAGACTGGGCGGACAGTTACCTACGAGCAGTACTTC. It yields the protein CASSETGRTVTYEQYF.

The chain combines TRBV7-2 with TRBJ2-5; D not resolved. Looked up from germline, CDR1 is SGHTA and CDR2 is FQGNSA. Trimming stripped 5 bases from V and 2 bases from J, with 9 bases between. The CDR3 contains 13 residues. In DNA form, the CDR3 reads TGTGCCAGCAGCACCCTCATACAAGAGACCCAGTACTTC. Translation: CASSTLIQETQYF.

This clone was seen more than once but under ten times. The rearrangement joins TRBV5-7 to TRBJ2-7; D gene ambiguous. TRBV5-7 is annotated as an ORF whose role is uncertain. The V and J ends lost 4 bases and 1 base respectively, with 18 bases between them. The CDR3 runs 16 residues. CDR3 DNA: TGTGCCAGCAGCCCGGCCCGGCTATACCTTTCCTACGAGCAGTACTTC. Its protein is CASSPARLYLSYEQYF.

The V call is TRBV15, the J call TRBJ2-5; 12 nucleotides align to TRBD2. Germline V gene data show CDR1 as LNHNV and CDR2 as YYDKDF (reference sequence). The junction had 8 bases not matched to a gene; V was cut back by 5 bases and J by 4 bases. The CDR3 sequence is 16 residues long. CDR3 nucleotide sequence: TGTGCCACCAGCCCCGGACTAGCGGGGATCGTAGAGACCCAGTACTTC. It is translated as CATSPGLAGIVETQYF.

The rearrangement links TRBV30 to TRBJ1-2, with D possibly TRBD1 on 5 matching bases. The CDR3 loop spans 13 amino acids. Germline CDR1 reads GTSNPN; CDR2 reads SVGIG (reference sequence). The V gene lost 4 bases and the J gene lost 2 bases, with 11 bases spanning the gap. In DNA form, the CDR3 reads TGTGCCTGGAACGCAGGGAGGAACTATGGCTACACCTTC. This codes for CAWNAGRNYGYTF.

This sequence joins TRBV29-1 and TRBJ2-3; 11 nucleotides match TRBD2. The V gene end was trimmed by 7 bases and the J gene end by 0 bases; junction bases not matched to a gene: 6. Germline V gene data show CDR1 as SQVTM and CDR2 as ANQGSEA. The CDR3 length is 15 residues. DNA of the CDR3: TGCAGCGGCCGGGGACTAGCGGAAAGCACAGATACGCAGTATTTT. Translation: CSGRGLAESTDTQYF.

The rearrangement uses TRBV2 and TRBJ1-1; D ambiguous. The CDR3 consists of 13 residues. The germline V gene encodes CDR1 SNHLY and CDR2 FYNNEI. Trimming cost V 7 bases and J 5 bases, with 14 bases left between them. The CDR3 DNA follows: TGTGCCAGCACCAGTGAGCTGGAGACTGAAGCTTTCTTT. It specifies CASTSELETEAFF. Complete variable domain (other parts from reference TRBV2 and TRBJ1-1): EPEVTQTPSHQVTQMGQEVILRCVPISNHLYFYWYRQILGQKVEFLVSFYNNEISEKSEIFDDQFSVERPDGSNFTLKIRSTKLEDSAMYFCASTSELETEAFFGQGTRLTVV.

The rearrangement joins TRBV7-2 to TRBJ2-3; no clear D. This CDR3 has 13 amino acids. The V and J ends lost 1 base and 7 bases respectively, with 9 bases between them. CDR1 is SGHTA and CDR2 is FQGNSA in the germline V gene. The CDR3 region has the DNA TGTGCCAGCAGCTTAGAGGATAGAAATACGCAGTATTTT. Its protein is CASSLEDRNTQYF.

The table lists this clone with a few counts. V is TRBV6-5 and J is TRBJ1-4; 8 bases match TRBD1. CDR1 and CDR2 (germline): MNHEY, SVGAGI. The V and J ends lost 0 bases and 10 bases, in that order; junction bases with no gene match: 10. This CDR3 has 16 residues. This chain's CDR3 is CASSYSSAGGRGKLFF. DNA for the CDR3: TGTGCCAGCAGTTACTCGTCTGCAGGGGGCAGGGGAAAACTGTTTTTT.

The chain recombines TRBV11-2 with TRBJ1-1; D uncertain. Germline V gene lookup returns CDR1 SGHAT and CDR2 FQNNGV. The CDR3 has 14 residues. V lost 1 base and J lost 1, with 7 bases in between. This CDR3 is CASSLARQNTEAFF. The DNA for the CDR3 is TGTGCCAGCAGCTTAGCCCGGCAGAACACTGAAGCTTTCTTT.

V gene TRBV6-5 combines with J gene TRBJ2-5; D is possibly TRBD2 (5 bases). CDR3 size: 13 residues. Germline V lookup: CDR1 MNHEY, CDR2 SVGAGI. The V gene lost 6 bases and the J gene lost 4 bases, with 12 bases spanning the gap. The CDR3 coding sequence is TGTGCCAGCAGCCCGGGGTGGTCAGAGACCCAGTACTTC. Encoded protein: CASSPGWSETQYF.

The chain carries TRBV9 and TRBJ2-3, with 7 positions matching TRBD1. The trim removed 0 bases at V and 4 bases at J, leaving 8 bases unmatched. The CDR3 is made up of 16 amino acids. The V gene's germline CDR1 is SGDLS and CDR2 YYNGEE. The CDR3 DNA is TGTGCCAGCAGCGTAGCTACGACAGGGATCCCAGATACGCAGTATTTT. It yields the protein CASSVATTGIPDTQYF.